One and the same sample provided the 6 T cell receptor beta chains below, sequenced in a study of beta chain features in type 1 diabetes. The investigators reverse transcribed all of the isolated RNA, so they sequenced expressed TCRB transcripts. Repertoires were generated with immunoSEQ multiplex PCR, while TCRdb's copy carries only in-frame clones and drops some. The profile shows about 470,000 clones, roughly 30% of them singletons. Sequenced sample: naive CD4+ T cells from blood. These receptors were obtained from a man younger than 30 in good health.

This clone has just a few counts. The V gene is TRBV6-6, the J gene TRBJ2-5; 9 positions agree with TRBD2. With V trimmed by 2 bases and J by 2 bases, 3 bases remained unmatched. The CDR3 extends over 15 amino acids. Germline-derived CDR1 and CDR2 are MNHNY and SVGAGI (reference sequence). DNA for the CDR3: TGTGCCAGCAGTTACACTAGCGGGCTTCAAGAGACCCAGTACTTC. It specifies CASSYTSGLQETQYF.

Only a few counts were recorded for this clone. The genes are TRBV29-1 and TRBJ1-1; D is unresolved. CDR1 and CDR2 (germline): SQVTM, ANQGSEA. The V and J ends lost 0 bases and 2 bases respectively, with 10 bases between them. This CDR3 is built from 14 residues. For the CDR3, the DNA is TGCAGCGTTGAAGATCGTCAGCGAAACACTGAAGCTTTCTTT. This encodes CSVEDRQRNTEAFF.

A few counts support this clone. The chain carries TRBV30 and TRBJ2-1; 14 bases align to TRBD2. The CDR3 is made up of 18 amino acids. From germline, CDR1 is GTSNPN and CDR2 SVGIG (reference sequence). The V gene end was trimmed by 2 bases and the J gene end by 1 base; junction bases not matched to a gene: 7. As DNA, the CDR3 is TGTGCCTGGAGTTCCGGGACTAGCGGGAGACTTTCCTACAATGAGCAGTTCTTC. Protein: CAWSSGTSGRLSYNEQFF.

Here the CDR3 DNA reads TGTGCCAGCAGCCCCCCCGGGAGTTGGGACTATGGCTACACCTTC. As protein: CASSPPGSWDYGYTF. The rearrangement links TRBV9 to TRBJ1-2; D remains unclear. V gave up 4 bases and J gave up 3 bases, with 16 bases separating them. In germline, CDR1 is SGDLS, CDR2 YYNGEE. This CDR3 comprises 15 residues.

In the case of this clone: Distinct nucleotide sequences in the sample also encode this CDR3. CDR3: CASSGSSYNEQFF. The CDR3 DNA is TGTGCCAGCAGCGGGAGTAGCTACAATGAGCAGTTCTTC. The genes are TRBV2 and TRBJ2-1, with D perhaps TRBD2 (6 bases). Trimming stripped 6 bases from V and 3 bases from J, with 9 bases between. CDR1 is SNHLY, CDR2 FYNNEI, per germline. The CDR3 is 13 residues long.

This rearrangement joins TRBV9 to TRBJ2-1; 8 bases are a match to TRBD2. CDR1 SGDLS and CDR2 YYNGEE come from the germline V gene. The CDR3 length is 16 residues. The V segment lost 2 bases and the J segment 9 bases; nucleotides outside the gene matches: 13. CDR3 sequence: CASSVGLAVHPTEQFF. In DNA form, the CDR3 reads TGTGCCAGCAGCGTTGGACTAGCCGTACATCCTACTGAGCAGTTCTTC.